Below are 20 T cell receptor beta chains sequenced from a single sample in a study of T cells in Graves' hyperthyroidism and ophthalmopathy. Amplification of TCR beta CDR3 regions used RNA as the template. HTBI primers drove first-round RT-PCR of the TCR CDR3. TCRdb analysed the multiplex PCR reads with MiXCR anew, one entry per CDR3 protein. The sample yields some 570,000 distinct CDR3 sequences, about 15% seen once. Source material: blood. The receptors stem from a woman between 18 and 29 years old with Graves' ophthalmopathy.

The V gene is TRBV4-2, the J gene TRBJ2-2; weak D call: TRBD2 (5 bases). The V end lost 4 bases, the J end lost 0 bases, and 15 bases lay between the germline ends. The germline V gene has CDR1 LGHNA and CDR2 YNFKEQ. The CDR3 is 17 amino acids. This chain's CDR3 is CASSPKAGLSNTGELFF. CDR3 sequence (DNA): TGTGCCAGCAGCCCTAAGGCCGGACTTTCGAACACCGGGGAGCTGTTTTTT.

In this sample, this clonotype turned up many times. This chain uses TRBV5-1 with TRBJ1-1; TRBD1 might be the D (6 bases). There are 13 residues in the CDR3. CDR1 and CDR2 from the germline V gene are SGHRS and YFSETQ. The V and J ends lost 4 bases and 6 bases respectively, with 13 bases between them. CDR3 DNA: TGCGCCAGCAGCCTAGGGGGATCACCTGAAGCTTTCTTT. The encoded protein is CASSLGGSPEAFF.

This clonotype was observed a few times. This chain links TRBV9 with TRBJ1-1; D is undetermined. Germline V lookup: CDR1 SGDLS, CDR2 YYNGEE. V was clipped by 4 bases and J by 1 base, with 14 bases between them. The CDR3 contains 15 residues. CDR3 sequence (DNA): TGTGCCAGCAGCTCCGAGGAGGGCCCGAACACTGAAGCTTTCTTT. Translated, it gives CASSSEEGPNTEAFF.

This clonotype has a handful of counts. CDR3 in amino acids: CAIRQGPGGYTF. The CDR3 bases are TGTGCCATCCGGCAGGGGCCCGGAGGCTACACCTTC. The chain couples TRBV10-3 to TRBJ1-2, with D possibly being TRBD1 (6 bases). The V end lost 8 bases, the J end lost 8 bases, and 15 bases lay between the germline ends. Germline CDR1 ENHRY, CDR2 SYGVKD. This CDR3 region has 12 residues.

The rearrangement joins TRBV12-3 or TRBV12-4 to TRBJ1-2; D gene ambiguous. Trimming stripped 4 bases from V and 8 bases from J, with 14 bases between. There are 13 residues in the CDR3. CDR3 amino acids: CASSYGPPSGYTF. CDR3 sequence (DNA): TGTGCCAGCAGTTACGGGCCCCCCTCGGGCTACACCTTC.

The rearrangement links TRBV19 to TRBJ1-2, with D possibly matching TRBD1 (6 bases). The CDR3 totals 12 residues. The V and J ends lost 8 bases and 2 bases respectively, with 9 bases between them. The V gene's germline CDR1 is LNHDA and CDR2 SQIVND (reference sequence). The DNA for the CDR3 is TGTGCCAGTCGCACAGGGAACTATGGCTACACCTTC. It yields the protein CASRTGNYGYTF.

The chain combines TRBV27 with TRBJ2-7, with 9 bases identical to TRBD1. After removal of 2 bases from V and 5 bases from J, the junction contained 7 bases not matched to a gene. The CDR3 loop spans 15 amino acids. Germline lookup yields CDR1 MNHEY and CDR2 SMNVEV (reference sequence). Written as DNA, the CDR3 is TGTGCCAGCAGTTTAGGGACAGGGCTAAGGAACGAGCAGTACTTC. It yields the protein CASSLGTGLRNEQYF.

This clonotype showed up many times. This chain uses TRBV3-1 with TRBJ1-1, with unresolved D. This CDR3 spans 13 amino acids. Trimming took off 3 bases at V and 0 bases at J, with 5 bases between the two ends. Germline V gene sequence: CDR1 LGHDT, CDR2 YNNKEL (reference sequence). This CDR3 reads CASSQSLNTEAFF. The CDR3, as DNA: TGTGCCAGCAGCCAGAGCTTGAACACTGAAGCTTTCTTT.

The J gene is TRBJ1-3, the V gene TRBV4-3; D not certain. Trimming shortened V by 1 base and J by 4 bases, and 11 bases separated the two germline ends. The CDR3 spans 15 residues. Germline values: CDR1 LGHNA, CDR2 YSLEER. CDR3 region: CASSQARQKGNTIYF. CDR3 nucleotide sequence: TGCGCCAGCAGCCAAGCCAGGCAGAAGGGAAACACCATATATTTT.

This clonotype was seen a handful of times. V is TRBV5-8 and J is TRBJ2-2; no reliable D call. The CDR3 length is 15 residues. Germline V gene sequence: CDR1 SGHTS, CDR2 YDEGEE. Trimming left V 4 bases short and J 2 bases short, with 12 bases between. The chain's CDR3 is CASSAVDRNTGELFF. In DNA, the CDR3 is TGTGCCAGCAGCGCCGTGGATAGAAACACCGGGGAGCTGTTTTTT.

This clonotype was observed a few times. This chain connects TRBV5-1 to TRBJ1-6, with D tentatively TRBD1 (5 bases). Germline CDR1 and CDR2: SGHRS and YFSETQ. CDR3 length: 14 amino acids. V shed 1 base and J shed 6 bases, with 8 bases lying between them. The CDR3 here is CASSLWDGNSPLHF. CDR3 DNA sequence: TGCGCCAGCAGCTTGTGGGACGGTAATTCACCCCTCCACTTT.

This chain joins TRBV4-1 and TRBJ2-1, with TRBD2 matching 10 bases. This CDR3 region has 16 residues. V lost 3 bases, J lost 2 bases, and 4 bases stayed unmatched. Germline V gene data show CDR1 as MGHRA and CDR2 as YSYEKL. The CDR3 DNA follows: TGCGCCAGCAGCCAGAGGACTAGCGGAACCTACAATGAGCAGTTCTTC. Amino acids: CASSQRTSGTYNEQFF.

This clonotype was recorded a few times. The chain carries TRBV9 and TRBJ1-1, with TRBD1 as a possible D gene (6 bases). Germline CDR1 reads SGDLS; CDR2 reads YYNGEE. With 0 bases removed from V and 5 bases from J, the gap between germline ends came to 20 bases. This CDR3 spans 17 amino acids. In nucleotides, the CDR3 is TGTGCCAGCAGCGTAGCCAGTAAGGGGGTATTAGGGACTGAAGCTTTCTTT. Translation gives CASSVASKGVLGTEAFF.

This sequence joins TRBV10-3 and TRBJ2-1; TRBD1 matches at 7 bases. V lost 5 bases, J lost 7 bases, and 2 bases stayed unmatched. The V gene's germline CDR1 is ENHRY and CDR2 SYGVKD. This CDR3 is built from 12 residues. CDR3 sequence reads: CAISRDSNEQFF. DNA of the CDR3: TGTGCCATCAGTCGGGACAGTAATGAGCAGTTCTTC.

This clonotype was seen more than once but under ten times. V gene TRBV28 combines with J gene TRBJ1-2; D is possibly TRBD1 (5 bases). Germline V CDR1 and CDR2: MDHEN, SYDVKM. The CDR3 loop spans 15 amino acids. V gave up 8 bases and J gave up 0 bases, with 16 bases separating them. The CDR3 is CASYPWGLANYGYTF. The CDR3 DNA reads as TGTGCCAGCTACCCGTGGGGCTTAGCTAACTATGGCTACACCTTC.

The chain joins TRBV4-1 to TRBJ2-7; either TRBD1 or TRBD2 may supply D (5 bases each). This CDR3 has 16 amino acids. The germline gives CDR1 MGHRA, CDR2 YSYEKL. The germline V and J ends were trimmed by 3 bases and 5 bases, with 20 bases remaining between them. CDR3 DNA sequence: TGCGCCAGCAGCCAGGAACCCGGGACGGGTCCTAACGAGCAGTACTTC. Amino acids: CASSQEPGTGPNEQYF.

This clonotype was seen ten or more times. The chain is built from TRBV20-1 and TRBJ1-2; D is ambiguous. CDR1 is DFQATT, CDR2 SNEGSKA, per germline (reference sequence). The CDR3 has 10 residues. Deletions cut 5 bases from V and 2 bases from J, with 3 bases between. In DNA form, the CDR3 reads TGCAGTGCTGACAACTATGGCTACACCTTC. Protein: CSADNYGYTF.

Many counts were recorded for this clonotype. The chain couples TRBV20-1 to TRBJ2-1; 9 positions agree with TRBD2. This CDR3 is built from 14 residues. Germline CDR1 and CDR2: DFQATT and SNEGSKA (reference sequence). V lost 1 base and J lost 2; bases outside the gene matches: 0. The CDR3 region is CSARGLAAYNEQFF. Here the CDR3 DNA reads TGCAGTGCTAGAGGACTAGCGGCCTACAATGAGCAGTTCTTC.

This clonotype was recorded at least ten times. V is TRBV18 and J is TRBJ2-1; 10 bases fit TRBD1. With 0 bases clipped from V and 7 bases from J, the junction kept 6 bases outside the gene matches. CDR1 is KGHSH, CDR2 LQKENI, per germline. This CDR3 has 16 residues. CDR3 region: CASSPPGTGDRNEQFF. DNA of the CDR3: TGTGCCAGCTCACCACCCGGGACAGGGGATAGGAATGAGCAGTTCTTC.

For this clonotype: This could be a read error, since a much larger clone is one nucleotide away. V is TRBV12-3 or TRBV12-4 and J is TRBJ2-3; 9 bases map to TRBD2. This CDR3 contains 16 residues. Trimming took 6 bases from V and 10 from J; bases not matched to a gene: 17. CDR3 DNA sequence: TGTGCCAGCAGCCTGGAACCCGGGACTAGCATGGCTGCGCAGTATTTT. Its translation is CASSLEPGTSMAAQYF.